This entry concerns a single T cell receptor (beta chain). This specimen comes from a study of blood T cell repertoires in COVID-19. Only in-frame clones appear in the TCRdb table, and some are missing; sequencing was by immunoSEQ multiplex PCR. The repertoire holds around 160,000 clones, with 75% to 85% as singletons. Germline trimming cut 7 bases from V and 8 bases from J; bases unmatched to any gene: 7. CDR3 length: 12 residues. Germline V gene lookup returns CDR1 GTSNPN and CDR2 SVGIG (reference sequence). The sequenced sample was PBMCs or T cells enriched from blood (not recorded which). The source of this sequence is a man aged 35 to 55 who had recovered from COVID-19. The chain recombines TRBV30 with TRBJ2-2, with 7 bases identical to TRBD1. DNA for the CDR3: TGTGCCTACCGACAGGGACCTGGGGAGCTGTTTTTT. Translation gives CAYRQGPGELFF.